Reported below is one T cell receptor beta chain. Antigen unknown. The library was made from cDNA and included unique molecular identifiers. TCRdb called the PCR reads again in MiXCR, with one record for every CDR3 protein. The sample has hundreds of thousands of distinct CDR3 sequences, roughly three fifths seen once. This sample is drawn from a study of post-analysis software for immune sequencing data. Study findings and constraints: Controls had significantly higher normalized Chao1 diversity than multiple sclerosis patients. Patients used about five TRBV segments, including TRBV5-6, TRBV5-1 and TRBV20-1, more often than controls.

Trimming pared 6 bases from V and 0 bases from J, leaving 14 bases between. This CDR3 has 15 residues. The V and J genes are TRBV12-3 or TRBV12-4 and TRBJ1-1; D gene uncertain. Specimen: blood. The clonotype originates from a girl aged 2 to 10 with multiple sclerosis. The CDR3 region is CASSPSRAMNTEAFF. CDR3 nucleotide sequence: TGTGCCAGCAGCCCTTCCCGGGCCATGAACACTGAAGCTTTCTTT.